This paragraph reports one TCR beta chain. Trimming left V 0 bases short and J 1 base short, with 8 bases between. The CDR3 sequence is 14 residues long. The germline V gene has CDR1 SGHDT and CDR2 YYEEEE. This record comes from a study of blood T cell repertoires in COVID-19. Background on the study: Samples taken during acute and convalescent COVID-19 were collected in the United States, Italy and Spain. PBMCs, B-cell-depleted T cells, or T cells were the source of the cDNA or gDNA that made up the material.

Repertoires were generated with immunoSEQ multiplex PCR, while TCRdb's copy carries only in-frame clones and drops some. The top ten clones hold 20% to 25% of a sample with under 200,000 clones, about 85% of them seen once. The gene calls are TRBV5-6 and TRBJ2-7; D remains ambiguous. Sequenced material: peripheral blood. The receptor comes from a man aged 60 to 69 with active or convalescent COVID-19. CDR3: CASSLDPTSYEQYF. CDR3 nucleotides: TGTGCCAGCAGCTTGGATCCTACTTCCTACGAGCAGTACTTC.